This is a list of T cell receptor beta chains from one sample in a study of identical twins. TCRdb reanalysed the 5' RACE reads using MiXCR and keeps one entry per CDR3 protein. Of under 300,000 distinct CDR3 sequences detected, around 6.5% appear once; the ten largest clones hold roughly 15%. These data also formed part of another study, on T cells expressing NK-cell markers.

The sequenced sample was CD8+ T cells sorted from blood. These receptors were collected from a woman between 18 and 29 years old in good health. Each CDR3 is given with its conserved first and last residue. A D gene is named only where the DNA matches it firmly. Part of the rows lack a size; the others show once, few, many or a class for expanded clones.

j_call	d_call	v_call	clone_size	cdr3_aa	cdr3_nt
TRBJ2-1	-	TRBV7-3	few	CASSPRLINEQFF	TGTGCCAGCAGCCCCCGACTGATAAATGAGCAGTTCTTC
TRBJ2-1	-	TRBV6-1	-	CASSGGGPYNEQFF	TGTGCCAGCAGTGGTGGGGGGCCCTACAATGAGCAGTTCTTC
TRBJ2-5	-	TRBV27	-	CASSLGLEGETQYF	TGTGCCAGCAGCCTTGGCCTTGAGGGAGAGACCCAGTACTTC
TRBJ1-5	-	TRBV5-5	many	CASSLGQLNQPQHF	TGTGCCAGCAGCCTTGGACAGCTCAATCAGCCCCAGCATTTT
TRBJ2-6	-	TRBV15	few	CATSRQSPDPGANVLTF	TGTGCCACCAGCAGACAGAGCCCGGATCCTGGGGCCAACGTCCTGACTTTC
TRBJ1-5	-	TRBV27	many	CASSSMANQPQHF	TGTGCCAGCAGCAGCATGGCGAATCAGCCCCAGCATTTT
TRBJ1-1	-	TRBV19	many	CAASSIISGIENTEAFF	TGTGCCGCCAGTAGTATAATCTCAGGGATCGAAAACACTGAAGCTTTCTTT
TRBJ1-2	TRBD1	TRBV4-3	many	CASSQERGQAYGYTF	TGCGCCAGCAGCCAAGAACGAGGACAGGCCTATGGCTACACCTTC
TRBJ2-1	TRBD2	TRBV10-3	many	CAISEPRTGLVSNEQFF	TGTGCCATCAGTGAGCCGAGGACGGGACTAGTGTCCAATGAGCAGTTCTTC
TRBJ2-7	-	TRBV7-9	many	CASSTTGRGEQYF	TGTGCCAGCAGCACGACAGGGAGGGGCGAGCAGTACTTC
TRBJ2-1	TRBD2	TRBV4-1	few	CASSQGRRGTRGFESSYNEQFF	TGCGCCAGCAGCCAAGGCCGACGCGGGACTAGAGGGTTTGAGAGCTCCTACAATGAGCAGTTCTTC
TRBJ1-2	-	TRBV5-6	few	CASSLGTGKYGYTF	TGTGCCAGCAGCTTGGGAACGGGAAAATATGGCTACACCTTC
TRBJ1-1	TRBD1	TRBV5-5	-	CASSWDRGTEAFF	TGTGCCAGCAGCTGGGACAGGGGCACTGAAGCTTTCTTT
TRBJ1-3	-	TRBV9	many	CASDSSGNTIYF	TGTGCCAGCGACAGCTCTGGAAACACCATATATTTT
TRBJ2-1	TRBD2	TRBV7-9	-	CASSLPSGSYNEQFF	TGTGCCAGCAGCTTACCTAGCGGGTCCTACAATGAGCAGTTCTTC
TRBJ2-7	-	TRBV20-1	many	CSARPTDSYEQYF	TGCAGTGCCCGCCCAACTGACTCCTACGAGCAGTACTTC
TRBJ1-1	-	TRBV4-1	-	CASSQPSGRSPNTEAFF	TGCGCCAGCAGCCAACCCTCGGGGAGGTCCCCGAACACTGAAGCTTTCTTT
TRBJ2-1	-	TRBV4-1	-	CASSQVGGWDEQFF	TGCGCCAGCAGCCAAGTTGGCGGGTGGGATGAGCAGTTCTTC
TRBJ2-1	-	TRBV13	-	CASTLGGEQFF	TGTGCCAGCACCCTAGGGGGTGAGCAGTTCTTC
TRBJ2-3	TRBD2	TRBV12-3/TRBV12-4	few	CASSFRTSGGTDTQYF	TGTGCCAGCAGTTTTCGGACTAGCGGGGGCACAGATACGCAGTATTTT
TRBJ2-3	-	TRBV12-3/TRBV12-4	many	CASSLARLNTYTDTQYF	TGTGCCAGCAGTTTAGCGCGTCTAAACACGTACACAGATACGCAGTATTTT
TRBJ2-7	TRBD1	TRBV6-2/TRBV6-3	few	CASSSERDRGSYEQYF	TGTGCCAGCAGTTCGGAGAGGGACAGGGGATCCTACGAGCAGTACTTC
TRBJ2-5	TRBD2	TRBV7-7	few	CASSLEVAGGSETQYF	TGTGCTAGCAGCTTAGAGGTAGCGGGGGGATCAGAGACCCAGTACTTC
TRBJ2-5	-	TRBV9	-	CASSVGSGETQYF	TGTGCCAGCAGCGTGGGGAGCGGAGAGACCCAGTACTTC
TRBJ2-2	-	TRBV11-3	many	CASSLRGGFTGELFF	TGTGCCAGCAGCTTACGTGGGGGATTCACCGGGGAGCTGTTTTTT
TRBJ1-2	-	TRBV11-3	-	CASSPRDRMNYGYTF	TGTGCCAGCAGCCCGCGGGACCGGATGAACTATGGCTACACCTTC
TRBJ2-1	TRBD1	TRBV9	few	CASSAGYRGRSYNEQFF	TGTGCCAGCAGCGCGGGATACAGGGGACGCTCCTACAATGAGCAGTTCTTC
TRBJ2-1	-	TRBV4-1	-	CASSQVRARGNEQFF	TGCGCCAGCAGCCAAGTCCGAGCCAGGGGTAATGAGCAGTTCTTC
TRBJ2-3	-	TRBV20-1	many	CSARDLGDGDTQYF	TGCAGTGCTAGAGATCTAGGGGACGGAGATACGCAGTATTTT
TRBJ2-2	-	TRBV6-2/TRBV6-3	few	CASSNRGPGELFF	TGTGCCAGCAGCAACCGTGGCCCCGGGGAGCTGTTTTTT
TRBJ2-3	-	TRBV11-2	-	CASSKEGGGIDTQYF	TGTGCCAGCAGCAAAGAGGGGGGGGGAATTGATACGCAGTATTTT
TRBJ2-2	-	TRBV7-2	few	CASSPGPTGELFF	TGTGCCAGCAGTCCGGGACCCACCGGGGAGCTGTTTTTT
TRBJ2-7	-	TRBV12-3/TRBV12-4	many	CASSPGWNPIEQYF	TGTGCCAGCAGTCCTGGGTGGAACCCCATCGAGCAGTACTTC
TRBJ2-3	TRBD2	TRBV5-6	many	CASSLGLAADTQYF	TGTGCCAGCAGCTTGGGACTAGCGGCGGATACGCAGTATTTT
TRBJ2-7	-	TRBV7-9	-	CASSSRPAMGEQYF	TGTGCCAGCAGCTCCCGACCTGCCATGGGGGAGCAGTACTTC
TRBJ2-1	-	TRBV30	few	CAWSQNEQFF	TGTGCCTGGAGTCAAAATGAGCAGTTCTTC
TRBJ2-3	-	TRBV11-2	few	CASSLIPADTQYF	TGTGCCAGCAGCTTAATTCCTGCCGATACGCAGTATTTT
TRBJ2-4	TRBD2	TRBV12-3/TRBV12-4	few	CASSHSGGNIQYF	TGTGCCAGCAGTCATAGCGGGGGAAACATTCAGTACTTC
TRBJ2-1	-	TRBV25-1	-	CATSGGSYNEQFF	TGTGCCACCTCAGGCGGCAGTTACAATGAGCAGTTCTTC
TRBJ2-5	-	TRBV20-1	few	CSARDRGPREETQYF	TGCAGTGCTAGAGATCGCGGGCCCCGAGAGGAGACCCAGTACTTC
TRBJ2-7	-	TRBV13	-	CASSSSDRSFSYEQYF	TGTGCCAGCAGCTCATCGGACAGAAGTTTCTCCTACGAGCAGTACTTC
TRBJ1-2	-	TRBV6-5	-	CASSYGGAGYTF	TGTGCCAGCAGTTACGGTGGGGCTGGCTACACCTTC
TRBJ2-1	-	TRBV7-9	many	CASSSRDNEQFF	TGTGCCAGCAGCTCTAGGGACAATGAGCAGTTCTTC
TRBJ1-1	-	TRBV28	many	CASSFRGGNTEAFF	TGTGCCAGCAGTTTTCGCGGGGGGAACACTGAAGCTTTCTTT
TRBJ2-5	-	TRBV11-2	few	CASRQTRGETQYF	TGTGCCAGCAGGCAGACTAGAGGCGAGACCCAGTACTTC
TRBJ2-7	-	TRBV3-1	many	CASSQYGGSYEQYF	TGTGCCAGCAGCCAATACGGCGGTTCCTACGAGCAGTACTTC
TRBJ2-5	-	TRBV7-3	many	CASSPEGYQETQYF	TGTGCCAGCAGCCCAGAGGGGTACCAAGAGACCCAGTACTTC
TRBJ2-5	TRBD1	TRBV12-3/TRBV12-4	many	CAVRDRGQETQYF	TGTGCCGTTCGGGACAGGGGGCAAGAGACCCAGTACTTC
TRBJ2-2	-	TRBV5-6	many	CASSYRNTGELFF	TGTGCCAGCAGCTATAGGAACACCGGGGAGCTGTTTTTT